This is a list of T cell receptor beta chains from one sample in a study of T cell responses to AZD1222 COVID-19 vaccine. Clones were sequenced by immunoSEQ multiplex PCR, and TCRdb holds only the in-frame ones, with some missing. The table records roughly 44,000 clones, about 83% of them present only once. Here the sequenced sample was peripheral blood, taken on day 0 of AZD1222 vaccination. All receptors derive from an adult in good health. The CDR3 runs from the conserved cysteine through the conserved F or W. Fields, in order: V gene, J gene, CDR3 protein.

>TRBV18|TRBJ1-3
CASSPPGVGNTIYF
>TRBV3-1/TRBV3-2|TRBJ2-7
CASSQGLFYEQYF
>TRBV18|TRBJ1-2
CASREGIIYGYTF
>TRBV10-3|TRBJ1-1
CAISESGRRADTEAFF
>TRBV28|TRBJ2-4
CASGTGSQGNIQYF
>TRBV2|TRBJ2-1
CASRRDIRNEQFF
>TRBV28|TRBJ2-7
CASSRASYEQYF
>TRBV6-6|TRBJ1-6
CASRGDRGLNSPLHF
>TRBV27|TRBJ2-2
CASSLEGPGELFF
>TRBV9|TRBJ1-4
CASSVGAATNEKLFF
>TRBV7-2|TRBJ1-2
CASSPGTGVGYTF
>TRBV27|TRBJ2-1
CASGTSGHNEQFF
>TRBV5-8|TRBJ2-5
CASSAGQVGETQYF
>TRBV6-5|TRBJ1-1
CASTKDLGTEAFF
>TRBV5-6|TRBJ1-2
CASSITGVINYGYTF
>TRBV7-9|TRBJ1-1
CASSFGDGTEAFF
>TRBV3-1/TRBV3-2|TRBJ2-5
CASSPWAPGVETQYF
>TRBV5-1|TRBJ1-3
CASSLGGAGNTIYF
>TRBV3-1/TRBV3-2|TRBJ1-5
CASSQVGQPQHF
>TRBV4-1|TRBJ2-7
CASSQEGGFASYEQYF
>TRBV5-5|TRBJ2-3
CASSPGTAPDTQYF
>TRBV4-1|TRBJ2-2
CASSHSGLAQGPNTGELFF
>TRBV7-2|TRBJ1-2
CASSLDSYGYTF
>TRBV24-1|TRBJ2-5
CATSDLSGDQETQYF
>TRBV18|TRBJ1-1
CASTLGQIEAFF
>TRBV11-2|TRBJ2-6
CASSQVSGANVLTF
>TRBV5-4|TRBJ1-2
CASSPPGGSNYGYTF
>TRBV11-2|TRBJ2-4
CASSLDRAGFIQYF
>TRBV14|TRBJ2-3
CASSQRAQIYF
>TRBV6-6|TRBJ2-7
CASSQDPVLGTYF
>TRBV5-1|TRBJ1-5
CASRSGTGRNQPQHF
>TRBV7-8|TRBJ1-2
CASSFQGGRVEGYTF
>TRBV18|TRBJ1-4
CASSRLPGQGEKLFF
>TRBV27|TRBJ1-1
CASSARTYMNTEAFF
>TRBV7-3|TRBJ2-3
CASSPRTGGTDTQYF
>TRBV10-3|TRBJ1-1
CAISERNLNTEAFF
>TRBV28|TRBJ1-4
CAGQGGTNEKLFF
>TRBV12-3/TRBV12-4|TRBJ2-5
CASSPTDRAYQYF
>TRBV20-1|TRBJ1-1
CSATQGGEAFF
>TRBV2|TRBJ2-3
CASSVFAGGGADTQYF
>TRBV25-1|TRBJ1-2
CASSVPGKVGYTF
>TRBV7-2|TRBJ2-1
CASSFGLAGGREQFF
>TRBV28|TRBJ1-2
CASQGPGRYTF
>TRBV2|TRBJ1-1
CASMRGGDTEAFF
>TRBV2|TRBJ1-5
CASSVDRVLGQPQHF
>TRBV7-9|TRBJ1-1
CASSLREHYEAFF
>TRBV2|TRBJ2-7
CASSLRTASYEQYF
>TRBV7-7|TRBJ2-5
CASSTGGRGGETQYF
>TRBV6-1|TRBJ2-7
CASSEPYLTGWYEQYF